This entry lists 22 T cell receptor beta chains sequenced from one sample in a study of shared clonotypes between healthy human individuals. Generated by immunoSEQ multiplex PCR, the TCRdb table keeps only in-frame clones and is missing some. This sample carries fewer than 850,000 clones, roughly 88% of them seen once, and the ten largest clones take 34%. Specimen: memory CD8+ T cells from PBMCs. Subset of the sample: CD45RO+ cells pooled with CCR7-negative TemRA cells. The receptors derive from a man between 18 and 29 years old in good health. Some clones in this sample may be carry-over from other donors' samples.

CDR3 nucleotides: TGTGCCAGCAGTTTATCGATAGGGTGGTCGACGCGCTACAATGAGCAGTTCTTC. It translates to CASSLSIGWSTRYNEQFF. The chain combines TRBV27 with TRBJ2-1; no firm D call. V was trimmed by 0 bases and J by 3 bases, leaving 18 bases between them. The CDR3 is made up of 18 amino acids. The germline V gene has CDR1 MNHEY and CDR2 SMNVEV (reference sequence).

The chain links TRBV7-8 to TRBJ2-3; 11 nucleotides match TRBD2. V dropped 4 bases and J dropped 2; count of bases not matched to a gene: 2. The CDR3 runs to 15 residues. Looked up from germline, CDR1 is SGHVS and CDR2 is FQNEAQ. CDR3 DNA sequence: TGTGCCAGCAGCTCGGGACTAGCGGACACAGATACGCAGTATTTT. This encodes CASSSGLADTDTQYF. Full variable domain (rest looked up from reference TRBV7-8 and TRBJ2-3): GAGVSQSPRYKVAKRGQDVALRCDPISGHVSLFWYQQALGQGPEFLTYFQNEAQLDKSGLPSDRFFAERPEGSVSTLKIQRTQQEDSAVYLCASSSGLADTDTQYFGPGTRLTVL.

A remark on this clone: At the DNA level, this CDR3 is encoded by other sequences in the same sample as well. The chain employs TRBV11-2 and TRBJ2-1; no definite D call. V lost 3 bases and J 6 bases, leaving 3 bases between the germline ends. Germline CDR1 reads SGHAT; CDR2 reads FQNNGV. The CDR3 totals 11 residues. CDR3 sequence reads: CASSFANEQFF. The CDR3 coding sequence is TGTGCCAGCAGCTTCGCCAATGAGCAGTTCTTC.

This clone was picked up one time. The chain recombines TRBV28 with TRBJ2-5; tentatively, D is TRBD1 or TRBD2 (5 bases each). The CDR3 runs 14 residues. Trimming shortened V by 3 bases and J by 5 bases, and 13 bases separated the two germline ends. The germline V gene encodes CDR1 MDHEN and CDR2 SYDVKM. CDR3 bases: TGTGCCAGCAGTTTTTTGGGGGTGGGGGAGACCCAGTACTTC. It is translated as CASSFLGVGETQYF. Using reference TRBV28 and TRBJ2-5 for the parts outside the CDR3, the full variable domain is DVKVTQSSRYLVKRTGEKVFLECVQDMDHENMFWYRQDPGLGLRLIYFSYDVKMKEKGDIPEGYSVSREKKERFSLILESASTNQTSMYLCASSFLGVGETQYFGPGTRLLVL.

The chain combines TRBV27 with TRBJ1-2; 9 bases are a match to TRBD1. The CDR3 contains 15 residues. V was pared by 3 bases and J by 8 bases, with 10 bases of the junction left unmatched. CDR1 and CDR2 (germline): MNHEY, SMNVEV (reference sequence). The CDR3 DNA reads as TGTGCCAGCAGTTTCTCGGGACAGGGTTTAATCGGCTACACCTTC. Protein product: CASSFSGQGLIGYTF.

Here the CDR3 reads CASSTEVRFNYGYTF. The CDR3 DNA reads TGTGCCAGCAGTACCGAAGTGAGGTTTAACTATGGCTACACCTTC. This chain joins TRBV6-1 and TRBJ1-2; no definite D call. The CDR3 loop spans 15 amino acids. Germline CDR1 reads MNHNS; CDR2 reads SASEGT. V lost 5 bases to trimming and J lost 1 base, with 14 bases between them.

V usage is TRBV11-1 and J usage is TRBJ1-2; D is ambiguous. V lost 1 base and J 8 bases, leaving 20 bases between the germline ends. Germline V gene lookup returns CDR1 SGHAT and CDR2 FQDESV (reference sequence). The CDR3 has 16 residues. Written as DNA, the CDR3 is TGTGCCAGCAGCTTAGGGCCCAGGACCCCTTCGGAGGGCTACACCTTC. It encodes CASSLGPRTPSEGYTF.

The chain recombines TRBV27 with TRBJ2-2; D remains ambiguous. Per the germline V gene, CDR1 is MNHEY and CDR2 is SMNVEV (reference sequence). Trimming took 0 bases from V and 6 from J, leaving 14 bases between them. This CDR3 is built from 16 residues. Here the CDR3 reads CASSLSMGSMAGELFF. CDR3 nucleotide sequence: TGTGCCAGCAGTTTATCTATGGGGTCGATGGCCGGGGAGCTGTTTTTT.

The genes are TRBV6-5 and TRBJ1-3; D is possibly TRBD1 (6 bases). The V gene lost 6 bases and the J gene lost 2 bases, with 11 bases spanning the gap. This CDR3 has 14 amino acids. CDR1 and CDR2 (germline): MNHEY, SVGAGI. The CDR3 coding sequence is TGTGCCAGCAGGGTCCGGGGGCCTGGAAACACCATATATTTT. Translation: CASRVRGPGNTIYF.

This clone has just a few counts. This chain links TRBV27 with TRBJ2-2, with D hard to call. Trimming took off 5 bases at V and 5 bases at J, with 9 bases between the two ends. The CDR3 has 13 amino acids. The germline V gene encodes CDR1 MNHEY and CDR2 SMNVEV (reference sequence). CDR3 DNA sequence: TGTGCCAGCAGTCCCCCGGAGACCGGGGAGCTGTTTTTT. Protein product: CASSPPETGELFF.

The J gene is TRBJ1-1, the V gene TRBV12-5; D not resolved. The germline V and J ends were trimmed by 2 bases and 4 bases, with 14 bases remaining between them. The CDR3 has 15 amino acids. From germline, CDR1 is LGHNT and CDR2 FRNRAP. CDR3 residues: CASGLWVAAGTEAFF. The CDR3 coding sequence is TGTGCTAGTGGTTTGTGGGTGGCAGCGGGCACTGAAGCTTTCTTT.

The rearrangement links TRBV29-1 to TRBJ1-2, with 7 positions matching TRBD1. V lost 1 base and J lost 6; bases outside the gene matches: 14. Looked up from germline, CDR1 is SQVTM and CDR2 is ANQGSEA. This CDR3 is 16 amino acids long. The CDR3 coding sequence is TGCAGCGTTGAAGGATCCGAGACAGGGAAAGGTGATGGCTACACCTTC. The encoded protein is CSVEGSETGKGDGYTF.

A word on this clone: This CDR3 is also generated by other DNA sequences in the sample. The J gene is TRBJ2-1, the V gene TRBV7-9; weak D call: TRBD2 (6 bases). CDR1 and CDR2 from the germline V gene are SEHNR and FQNEAQ (reference sequence). V lost 1 base, J lost 0 bases, and 7 bases lay in between. CDR3 length: 15 residues. CDR3 sequence reads: CASSLDGSSYNEQFF. The CDR3 coding sequence is TGTGCCAGCAGCTTAGACGGGAGCTCCTACAATGAGCAGTTCTTC.

The genes are TRBV28 and TRBJ2-2, with D hard to call. The CDR3 is 10 residues long. V was clipped by 7 bases and J by 6 bases, with 3 bases between them. CDR1 and CDR2 from the germline V gene are MDHEN and SYDVKM. The CDR3 reads CASKSGELFF. The CDR3 DNA follows: TGTGCCAGCAAGTCCGGGGAGCTGTTTTTT.

The CDR3 DNA reads as TGTGCCAGCAGTTTATCCCCATCGGGGCAAGAGACCCAGTACTTC. Its translation is CASSLSPSGQETQYF. This chain links TRBV27 with TRBJ2-5; TRBD2 is a possible D gene (5 bases). The germline gives CDR1 MNHEY, CDR2 SMNVEV (reference sequence). V lost 0 bases, J lost 2 bases, and 10 bases lay in between. The CDR3 is 15 amino acids.

The CDR3 spells CASSPRQVNYGYTF. The CDR3 DNA follows: TGTGCCAGTAGTCCCCGACAGGTGAACTATGGCTACACCTTC. The V and J genes are TRBV19 and TRBJ1-2; D possibly corresponds to TRBD1 (6 bases). The germline V gene has CDR1 LNHDA and CDR2 SQIVND (reference sequence). This CDR3 is 14 amino acids long. V was shortened by 5 bases and J by 2 bases, with 12 bases between the two germline ends.

This sequence joins TRBV6-5 and TRBJ2-7, with 11 bases that match TRBD1. The CDR3 loop spans 15 amino acids. V was clipped by 6 bases and J by 1 base; unmatched bases: 5. Germline CDR1 reads MNHEY; CDR2 reads SVGAGI. The CDR3 spells CASSTGQGGSYEQYF. The DNA of the CDR3 is TGTGCCAGCAGCACGGGACAGGGGGGGTCCTACGAGCAGTACTTC.

The chain carries TRBV6-6 and TRBJ1-5; TRBD1 matches at 9 bases. J was trimmed by 3 bases and V by 7 bases; bases with no gene match: 10. The germline V gene has CDR1 MNHNY and CDR2 SVGAGI (reference sequence). The CDR3 consists of 16 residues. CDR3 nucleotides: TGTGCCAGCACATACCGGGACAGGGATTACAATCAGCCCCAGCATTTT. Translation: CASTYRDRDYNQPQHF.

The V and J genes are TRBV19 and TRBJ1-5; 8 positions match TRBD1. The V gene end was trimmed by 5 bases and the J gene end by 1 base; junction bases not matched to a gene: 7. The length of the CDR3 is 16 residues. CDR1 and CDR2 (germline): LNHDA, SQIVND (reference sequence). CDR3 sequence: CASSVDRAGSNQPQHF. CDR3 in DNA: TGTGCCAGTAGTGTGGACAGGGCCGGAAGCAATCAGCCCCAGCATTTT.

This sequence joins TRBV19 and TRBJ1-4; possible D gene TRBD1, 5 bases. The CDR3 covers 13 residues. CDR1 is LNHDA and CDR2 is SQIVND in the germline V gene (reference sequence). V dropped 6 bases and J dropped 7 bases, with 12 bases sitting between them. CDR3 in DNA: TGTGCCAGTAGCCAGGGAGGTGGTGAAAAACTGTTTTTT. Amino acid sequence: CASSQGGGEKLFF.

The chain recombines TRBV7-9 with TRBJ2-5, with a tentative D call TRBD1 (6 bases). This CDR3 is built from 15 residues. V dropped 5 bases and J dropped 4 bases, with 17 bases sitting between them. Germline V gene lookup returns CDR1 SEHNR and CDR2 FQNEAQ (reference sequence). The chain's CDR3 is CASSTRQASLETQYF. The CDR3 nucleotides read TGTGCCAGCAGCACGCGACAGGCCTCCCTAGAGACCCAGTACTTC.

The chain employs TRBV9 and TRBJ2-1; the D is unclear. The CDR3 loop spans 12 amino acids. Germline V gives CDR1 SGDLS, CDR2 YYNGEE. Trimming took 3 bases from V and 7 from J, leaving 8 bases between them. CDR3 DNA: TGTGCCAGCAGCGAGAGGAGTAATGAGCAGTTCTTC. Translating gives CASSERSNEQFF.